This T cell receptor beta chain was captured in a study of a mutant IDH1 vaccine in newly diagnosed glioma. In the study overall: During weeks 1, 3, 5, 7, 11, 15, 19 and 23, patients received eight vaccinations. Following radiotherapy alone, or alongside temozolomide cycles, vaccination was started after an interval of 4-6 weeks.

Only in-frame clones appear in the TCRdb table, and some are missing; sequencing was by immunoSEQ multiplex PCR. The sample yields tens of thousands of clones, approximately 87% seen once. This CDR3 spans 15 amino acids. V was clipped by 5 bases and J by 7 bases; unmatched bases: 7. Germline lookup yields CDR1 KGHSH and CDR2 LQKENI. Turning to this clone: The target antigen is unknown.

Time point indicated: week 23, last vaccination. The investigators gave 300 ug of mutant IDH1 20-mer peptide in each vaccine dose, together with topical imiquimod. The sequence was collected from a young man with glioma. The chain links TRBV18 to TRBJ2-7, with 14 positions matching TRBD2. Sequencing used PBMCs, obtained from a glioma patient whose treatment included an IDH1 peptide vaccine. The CDR3 bases are TGTGCCAGCTCATCAGGACTAGCGGGAGGATATGAGCAGTACTTC. Translated: CASSSGLAGGYEQYF.